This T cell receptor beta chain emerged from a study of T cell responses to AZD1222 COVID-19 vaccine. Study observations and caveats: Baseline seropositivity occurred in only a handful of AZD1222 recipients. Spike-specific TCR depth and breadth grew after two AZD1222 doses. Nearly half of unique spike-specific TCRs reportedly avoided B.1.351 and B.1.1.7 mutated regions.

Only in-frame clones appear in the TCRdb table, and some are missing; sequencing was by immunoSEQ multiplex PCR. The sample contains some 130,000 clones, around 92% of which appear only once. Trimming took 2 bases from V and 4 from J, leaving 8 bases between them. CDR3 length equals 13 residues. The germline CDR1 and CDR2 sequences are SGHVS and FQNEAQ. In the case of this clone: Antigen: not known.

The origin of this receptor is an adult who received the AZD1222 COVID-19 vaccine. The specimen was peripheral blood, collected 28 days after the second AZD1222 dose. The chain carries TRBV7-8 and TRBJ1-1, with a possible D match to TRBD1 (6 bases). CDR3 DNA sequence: TGTGCCAGCAGCTTACAAGGGGGCACTGAAGCTTTCTTT. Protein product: CASSLQGGTEAFF.